A selection of T cell receptor beta chains follows, all from one sample in a study of T cell changes during pregnancy in multiple sclerosis. Using immunoSEQ multiplex PCR, the repertoire was profiled, and TCRdb retains in-frame clones only, with some absent. The sample records 20,000 to 25,000 clones, 75% to 90% being singletons. This material consisted of CD4+ T cells from peripheral blood mononuclear cells, taken in the first trimester of pregnancy. All receptors derive from a female donor in good health, enrolled as a control in a pregnancy study. CDR3s include the opening cysteine and the closing phenylalanine or tryptophan. Each record gives: J gene, D gene, clone size, V gene, CDR3 DNA, CDR3 protein. A D gene is named only where the DNA matches it firmly. Rows give clone size only sometimes, using once, few, many, or a class for an expanded clone.

J gene: TRBJ1-5; D gene: NA; clone size: NA; V gene: TRBV6-5; CDR3 DNA: TGTGCCAGCAGCCTCGGAGGCAGTAGCAATCAGCCCCAGCATTTT; CDR3 protein: CASSLGGSSNQPQHF
J gene: TRBJ2-1; D gene: TRBD1; clone size: few; V gene: TRBV5-8; CDR3 DNA: TGTGCCAGCAGCTCCGGGACAGGCTCCTACAATGAGCAGTTCTTC; CDR3 protein: CASSSGTGSYNEQFF
J gene: TRBJ2-7; D gene: TRBD2; clone size: NA; V gene: TRBV9; CDR3 DNA: TGTGCCAGCAGCGAGGGACTAGCCACCTACGAGCAGTACTTC; CDR3 protein: CASSEGLATYEQYF
J gene: TRBJ2-3; D gene: TRBD2; clone size: few; V gene: TRBV5-1; CDR3 DNA: TGCGCCAGCACCTCCTTAGTAGCGGGGACTAGCACAGATACGCAGTATTTT; CDR3 protein: CASTSLVAGTSTDTQYF
J gene: TRBJ2-2; D gene: TRBD1; clone size: NA; V gene: TRBV5-4; CDR3 DNA: TGTGCCAGCAGCCCTAACAGGGGGGCTGACACCGGGGAGCTGTTTTTT; CDR3 protein: CASSPNRGADTGELFF
J gene: TRBJ1-4; D gene: NA; clone size: NA; V gene: TRBV11-3; CDR3 DNA: TGTGCCAGCAGCTTTAATAGGGGTAATGAAAAACTGTTTTTT; CDR3 protein: CASSFNRGNEKLFF
J gene: TRBJ1-2; D gene: TRBD1; clone size: NA; V gene: TRBV5-1; CDR3 DNA: TGCGCCAGCAGCTTGATCCAGGGGGATGTCTTCTATGGCTACACCTTC; CDR3 protein: CASSLIQGDVFYGYTF
J gene: TRBJ2-2; D gene: NA; clone size: NA; V gene: TRBV11-3; CDR3 DNA: TGTGCCAGCAGCTTAGGCGGGACGGCGAACACCGGGGAGCTGTTTTTT; CDR3 protein: CASSLGGTANTGELFF
J gene: TRBJ2-7; D gene: TRBD1; clone size: NA; V gene: TRBV4-2; CDR3 DNA: TGTGCCAGCAGCCTATACTCCGGGACAGGGAGGTCCTACGAGCAGTACTTC; CDR3 protein: CASSLYSGTGRSYEQYF
J gene: TRBJ1-3; D gene: TRBD1; clone size: NA; V gene: TRBV25-1; CDR3 DNA: TGTGCCAGCAGTAGAGGGACAGACTCTGGAAACACCATATATTTT; CDR3 protein: CASSRGTDSGNTIYF
J gene: TRBJ1-6; D gene: TRBD1; clone size: NA; V gene: TRBV28; CDR3 DNA: TGTGCCAGCAGTCCTCGGGACAGCTCCTATAATTCACCCCTCCACTTT; CDR3 protein: CASSPRDSSYNSPLHF
J gene: TRBJ1-1; D gene: NA; clone size: NA; V gene: TRBV7-8; CDR3 DNA: TGTGCCAGCAGCTTGAAGGGGGCTGAAGCTTTCTTT; CDR3 protein: CASSLKGAEAFF
J gene: TRBJ1-2; D gene: NA; clone size: NA; V gene: TRBV30; CDR3 DNA: TGTGCCGCCGAATCCACACAGGGATCGTCTGCCGGCTACACCTTC; CDR3 protein: CAAESTQGSSAGYTF
J gene: TRBJ1-3; D gene: NA; clone size: NA; V gene: TRBV15; CDR3 DNA: TGTGCCACCAGCAGGCACCTCGACGGGGTCCACGACTGGGCCGCCGCCACCATATATTTT; CDR3 protein: CATSRHLDGVHDWAAATIYF
J gene: TRBJ1-4; D gene: TRBD1; clone size: NA; V gene: TRBV6-6; CDR3 DNA: TGTGCCAGCACTCAGGGGACAGGTTTCAATGAAAAACTGTTTTTT; CDR3 protein: CASTQGTGFNEKLFF
J gene: TRBJ2-3; D gene: NA; clone size: NA; V gene: TRBV5-1; CDR3 DNA: TGCGCCAGCAGCCTGAATGGGGGGACAGATACGCAGTATTTT; CDR3 protein: CASSLNGGTDTQYF
J gene: TRBJ2-2; D gene: NA; clone size: NA; V gene: TRBV28; CDR3 DNA: TGTGCCAGCAGCCTAACCACGAACACCGGGGAGCTGTTTTTT; CDR3 protein: CASSLTTNTGELFF
J gene: TRBJ2-7; D gene: NA; clone size: NA; V gene: TRBV19; CDR3 DNA: TGTGCCAGTAGCGGGGACTCCTACGAGCAGTACTTC; CDR3 protein: CASSGDSYEQYF
J gene: TRBJ1-4; D gene: NA; clone size: NA; V gene: TRBV19; CDR3 DNA: TGTGCCAGTAGTAAGCTGCGGACAACTAATGAAAAACTGTTTTTT; CDR3 protein: CASSKLRTTNEKLFF
J gene: TRBJ2-7; D gene: NA; clone size: NA; V gene: TRBV18; CDR3 DNA: TGTGCCAGCTCACCCCCCGGGAGCTACGAGCAGTACTTC; CDR3 protein: CASSPPGSYEQYF
J gene: TRBJ1-2; D gene: TRBD1; clone size: NA; V gene: TRBV7-6; CDR3 DNA: TGTGCCAGCAGCGGGCCAGAGGAATACAGGGGATACGGCTACACCTTC; CDR3 protein: CASSGPEEYRGYGYTF
J gene: TRBJ1-6; D gene: TRBD1; clone size: NA; V gene: TRBV7-2; CDR3 DNA: TGTGCCAGCAGCCGTACAGGGGGCAAGGAAAATTCACCCCTCCACTTT; CDR3 protein: CASSRTGGKENSPLHF
J gene: TRBJ2-3; D gene: NA; clone size: NA; V gene: TRBV19; CDR3 DNA: TGTGCCAGTAGCAAGGCGGGGAGCACAGATACGCAGTATTTT; CDR3 protein: CASSKAGSTDTQYF
J gene: TRBJ2-1; D gene: TRBD2; clone size: NA; V gene: TRBV28; CDR3 DNA: TGTGCCAGCAGTTTTACCCCGGCCGGGACTAGTAGCACCTACAATGAGCAGTTCTTC; CDR3 protein: CASSFTPAGTSSTYNEQFF
J gene: TRBJ2-3; D gene: NA; clone size: NA; V gene: TRBV19; CDR3 DNA: TGTGCCAGTAGTACCCAGGGGAATACGCAGTATTTT; CDR3 protein: CASSTQGNTQYF
J gene: TRBJ2-7; D gene: TRBD2; clone size: NA; V gene: TRBV4-2; CDR3 DNA: TGTGCCAGCAGCCTCCACGGGGGAGGGTCCTACGAGCAGTACTTC; CDR3 protein: CASSLHGGGSYEQYF
J gene: TRBJ2-7; D gene: NA; clone size: NA; V gene: TRBV30; CDR3 DNA: TGTGCCTGGAGTGTAAGCCATTACGAGCAGTACTTC; CDR3 protein: CAWSVSHYEQYF
J gene: TRBJ2-2; D gene: TRBD1; clone size: NA; V gene: TRBV18; CDR3 DNA: TGTGCCAGCTCATCACAGGGGCCCGGGGAGCTGTTTTTT; CDR3 protein: CASSSQGPGELFF
J gene: TRBJ1-2; D gene: TRBD1; clone size: NA; V gene: TRBV5-1; CDR3 DNA: TGCGCCAGCAGCTCGGGAGACAGGGGGAGCTATGGCTACACCTTC; CDR3 protein: CASSSGDRGSYGYTF
J gene: TRBJ2-7; D gene: TRBD2; clone size: once; V gene: TRBV6-1; CDR3 DNA: TGTGCCAGCAGTGATAGACTAGCGGGCGAGCAGTACTTC; CDR3 protein: CASSDRLAGEQYF
J gene: TRBJ1-4; D gene: NA; clone size: NA; V gene: TRBV19; CDR3 DNA: TGTGCCAGTAGTGACCCCGGACTTGCCATCCGACTGTTTTTT; CDR3 protein: CASSDPGLAIRLFF
J gene: TRBJ2-5; D gene: NA; clone size: NA; V gene: TRBV7-9; CDR3 DNA: TGTGCCAGCAGCTTAGGCACACAGGGGGGGCCCCAAGAGACCCAGTACTTC; CDR3 protein: CASSLGTQGGPQETQYF